The clone carrying this T cell receptor beta chain was seen more than once but under ten times. Antigen specificity is unknown. The data stem from a study of cytomegalovirus exposure and HLA in healthy donors. Study-wide results and caveats: Analysis was carried out at a later point, and it linked a missense DCLRE1C variant to TCR beta V- and J-gene trimming. Clonal expansion was found to be greater in HLA-associated TCR beta chains than in equally common others in a later analysis.

The PCR used 60 Vbeta and 13 Jbeta primers. Generated by immunoSEQ multiplex PCR, the TCRdb table keeps only in-frame clones and is missing some. The sample has 65,000 to 90,000 clones; 60% to 80% are singletons. CDR1 and CDR2 from the germline V gene are SGHNT and YYREEE (reference sequence). V lost 4 bases, J lost 2 bases, and 11 bases stayed unmatched. This CDR3 region has 16 residues. V gene TRBV5-4 combines with J gene TRBJ1-2; 7 nucleotides line up with TRBD1. The clonotype originates from a middle-aged woman in good health and CMV-seropositive. Sequencing used PBMCs. CDR3 DNA sequence: TGTGCCAGCAGCCACGGGGGTGGACAGGCCAACTATGGCTACACCTTC. Translation gives CASSHGGGQANYGYTF. The whole variable domain, filled in from reference TRBV5-4 and TRBJ1-2, reads ETGVTQSPTHLIKTRGQQVTLRCSSQSGHNTVSWYQQALGQGPQFIFQYYREEENGRGNFPPRFSGLQFPNYSSELNVNALELDDSALYLCASSHGGGQANYGYTFGSGTRLTVV.